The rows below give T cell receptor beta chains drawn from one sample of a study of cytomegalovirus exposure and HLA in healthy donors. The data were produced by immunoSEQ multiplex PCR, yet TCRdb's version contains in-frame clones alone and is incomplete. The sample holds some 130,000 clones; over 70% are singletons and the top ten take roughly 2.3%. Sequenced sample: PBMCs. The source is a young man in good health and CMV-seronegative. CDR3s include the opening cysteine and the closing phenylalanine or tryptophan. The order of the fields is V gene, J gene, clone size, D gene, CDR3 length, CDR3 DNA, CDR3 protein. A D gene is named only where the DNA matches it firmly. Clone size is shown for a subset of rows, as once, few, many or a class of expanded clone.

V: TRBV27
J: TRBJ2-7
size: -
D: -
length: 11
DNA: TGTGCCAGCAGTGACACCTACGAGCAGTACTTC
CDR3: CASSDTYEQYF

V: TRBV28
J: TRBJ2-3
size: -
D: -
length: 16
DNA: TGTGCCAGCAGTCCTTCAGGCGGGGGCAAGAGCGGTACGCAGTATTTT
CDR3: CASSPSGGGKSGTQYF

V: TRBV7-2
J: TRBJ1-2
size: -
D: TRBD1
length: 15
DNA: TGTGCCAGCAGCTTAGGAAGGCAGGGGGCCTATGGCTACACCTTC
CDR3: CASSLGRQGAYGYTF

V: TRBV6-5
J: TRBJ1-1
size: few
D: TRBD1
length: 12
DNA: TGTGCCAGCAGTCCACAGGGGGGAGAAGCTTTCTTT
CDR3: CASSPQGGEAFF

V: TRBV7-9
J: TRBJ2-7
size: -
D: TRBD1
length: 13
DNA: TGTTCCAGCAGCCAGACAGGGGTCTACGAGCAGTACTTC
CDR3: CSSSQTGVYEQYF

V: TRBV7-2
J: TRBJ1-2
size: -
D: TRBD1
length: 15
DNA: TGTGCCAGCAGTCTTGCAAGGACAGGGCAAGGAGGCTACACCTTC
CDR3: CASSLARTGQGGYTF

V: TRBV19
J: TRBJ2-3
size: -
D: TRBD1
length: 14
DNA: TGTGCCAGTAGGACGGGACAGGGCACAGATACGCAGTATTTT
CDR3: CASRTGQGTDTQYF

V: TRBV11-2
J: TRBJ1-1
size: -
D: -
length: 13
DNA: TGTGCCAGCAGCCAGTACAGGAACACTGAAGCTTTCTTT
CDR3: CASSQYRNTEAFF

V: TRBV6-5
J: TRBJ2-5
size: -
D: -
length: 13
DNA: TGTGCCAGTTCGGAGGTGATTCAAGAGACCCAGTACTTC
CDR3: CASSEVIQETQYF

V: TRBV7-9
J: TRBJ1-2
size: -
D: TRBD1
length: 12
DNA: TGTTCCAGCAGCTTAGGGACAGGGAGCTACACCTTC
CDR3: CSSSLGTGSYTF

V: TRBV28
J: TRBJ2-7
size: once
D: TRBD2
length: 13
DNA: TGTGCCAGCAGCACGGGACTAGCCTCCCAGCAGTACTTC
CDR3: CASSTGLASQQYF

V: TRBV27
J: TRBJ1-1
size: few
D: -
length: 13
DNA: TGTGCCAGCAGTTTATCGGGAGGGGGTGCGGCTTTCTTT
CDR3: CASSLSGGGAAFF

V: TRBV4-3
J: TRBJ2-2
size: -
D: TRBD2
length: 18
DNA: TGCGCCAGCAGCCAAGGTCAGTCTAGCGGGGGCTACACCGGGGAGCTGTTTTTT
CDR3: CASSQGQSSGGYTGELFF

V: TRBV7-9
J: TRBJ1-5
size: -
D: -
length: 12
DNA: TGTGCCAGCAGAGCTGGCAATCAGCCCCAGCATTTT
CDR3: CASRAGNQPQHF

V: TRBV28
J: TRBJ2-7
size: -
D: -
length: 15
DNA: TGTGCCAGCAGTTCTCACAGGGTTGTGGGAGACGAGCAGTACTTC
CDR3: CASSSHRVVGDEQYF

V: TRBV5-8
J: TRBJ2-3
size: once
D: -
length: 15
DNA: TGTGCCAGCAGCCATGGACAGCCTCACACAGATACGCAGTATTTT
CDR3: CASSHGQPHTDTQYF

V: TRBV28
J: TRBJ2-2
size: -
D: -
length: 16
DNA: TGTGCCAGCAGTTTTGCCCACACCCAGAACACCGGGGAGCTGTTTTTT
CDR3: CASSFAHTQNTGELFF

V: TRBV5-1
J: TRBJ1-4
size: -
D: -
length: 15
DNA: TGCGCCAGCAGCGGGGGGACCCTTGTTAATGAAAAACTGTTTTTT
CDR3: CASSGGTLVNEKLFF

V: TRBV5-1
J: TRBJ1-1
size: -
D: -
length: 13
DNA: TGCGCCAGCAGCTTGGGACACAACACTGAAGCTTTCTTT
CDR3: CASSLGHNTEAFF

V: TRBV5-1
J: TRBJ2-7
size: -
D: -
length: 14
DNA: TGCGCCAGCAGCTGGGGGGACAGATCCTACGAGCAGTACTTC
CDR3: CASSWGDRSYEQYF

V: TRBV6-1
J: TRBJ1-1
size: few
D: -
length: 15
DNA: TGTGCCAGCGCCCCGAGGGCACAGATGAACACTGAAGCTTTCTTT
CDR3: CASAPRAQMNTEAFF

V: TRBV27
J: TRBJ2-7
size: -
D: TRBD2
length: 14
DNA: TGTGCCAGCGCGGGACTAGCGGGATCCTACGAGCAGTACTTC
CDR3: CASAGLAGSYEQYF

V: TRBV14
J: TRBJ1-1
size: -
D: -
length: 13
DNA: TGTGCCAGCAGCCAAGATCCGTACTCTGAAGCTTTCTTT
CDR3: CASSQDPYSEAFF

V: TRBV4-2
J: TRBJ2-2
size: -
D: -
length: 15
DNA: TGTGCCAGCAGCAATAGGGGATCTTTCACCGGGGAGCTGTTTTTT
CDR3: CASSNRGSFTGELFF

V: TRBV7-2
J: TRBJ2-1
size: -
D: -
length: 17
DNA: TGTGCCAGCAGCCCGGCCCCCAGCGGCTACTCCTACAATGAGCAGTTCTTC
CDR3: CASSPAPSGYSYNEQFF

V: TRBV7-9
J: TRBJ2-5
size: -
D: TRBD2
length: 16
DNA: TGTGCCAGCACCCCGGCCGGCGGGAGGGCCGTGGAGACCCAGTACTTC
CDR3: CASTPAGGRAVETQYF

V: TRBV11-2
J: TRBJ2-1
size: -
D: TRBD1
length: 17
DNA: TGTGCCAGCAGCTTAGACCAACCTGGGACAGGGGGTAGTGAGCAGTTCTTC
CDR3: CASSLDQPGTGGSEQFF